This TCR beta chain was observed in a study of CD4+ T cells in melanoma. About this clone itself: Its specificity is not known.

This table comes from immunoSEQ multiplex PCR, and its TCRdb copy is limited to in-frame clones, with some not included. The sample holds some 47,000 clones, roughly 87% seen once. Study outcomes and limitations: Reportedly, melanoma neoantigen-specific CD4+ T cells showed varied differentiation states. CD8+ T cell, macrophage and B cell function reportedly correlated with neoantigen-specific CD4+ T cells.

In germline, CDR1 is GTSNPN, CDR2 SVGIG (reference sequence). The CDR3 is made up of 14 amino acids. V gave up 4 bases and J gave up 1 base, with 10 bases separating them. The chain links TRBV30 to TRBJ2-2; perhaps TRBD1 as D (6 bases). This sequence was found in a human donor with melanoma. The source material was peripheral blood. Here the CDR3 reads CAWTGTWNTGELFF. CDR3 coding DNA: TGTGCCTGGACCGGGACATGGAACACCGGGGAGCTGTTTTTT.